These 10 T cell receptor beta chains originate from one sample sequenced in a study of Graves' ophthalmopathy and Graves' hyperthyroidism. Using RNA transcripts, the TCR beta CDR3 regions were amplified. After a first-round RT-PCR with HTBI primers, a second-round multiplex PCR was run. Via MiXCR, TCRdb re-called the multiplex PCR reads, giving one row per CDR3 protein. The sample consists of almost 400,000 distinct CDR3 sequences, about a sixth of them appearing once. Source material: peripheral blood. The receptors shown here come from a woman aged 18-29 years with Graves' ophthalmopathy.

V usage is TRBV6-2 or TRBV6-3 and J usage is TRBJ2-7; TRBD1 might be the D (5 bases). The CDR3 sequence is 12 residues long. The germline gives CDR1 MNHEY, CDR2 SVGEGT. Trimming stripped 6 bases from V and 6 bases from J, with 12 bases between. CDR3 protein: CASSRTSLEQYF. Written as DNA, the CDR3 is TGTGCCAGCAGCCGGACATCTCTCGAGCAGTACTTC.

This clonotype showed up many times. Written as DNA, the CDR3 is TGTGCCAGCAGCCCCCCGGGGCCAGCAGCGCAGTATTTT. Translated, it gives CASSPPGPAAQYF. The chain combines TRBV3-1 with TRBJ2-3; D is perhaps TRBD1 or TRBD2 (5 bases each). From germline, CDR1 is LGHDT and CDR2 YNNKEL (reference sequence). Between the trimmed V and J ends, which lost 4 bases and 10 bases, there was a span of 15 bases. CDR3 length: 13 residues.

This clonotype was detected ten times or more. This rearrangement joins TRBV2 to TRBJ1-5; perhaps TRBD1 as D (5 bases). V was clipped by 5 bases and J by 3 bases, with 14 bases between them. Germline CDR1 reads SNHLY; CDR2 reads FYNNEI. CDR3 size: 15 residues. Here the CDR3 reads CASSLQDTNNQPQHF. CDR3 bases: TGTGCCAGCAGTTTACAGGACACCAACAATCAGCCCCAGCATTTT.

This clonotype has a count of ten or more. The chain links TRBV6-2 or TRBV6-3 to TRBJ2-7; 11 nucleotides agree with TRBD1. The V gene end was trimmed by 10 bases and the J gene end by 3 bases; junction bases not matched to a gene: 8. Germline-derived CDR1 and CDR2 are MNHEY and SVGEGT. CDR3 length equals 14 residues. CDR3 protein: CAITGGTGGYEQYF. The CDR3 bases are TGTGCCATCACCGGAGGGACAGGGGGCTACGAGCAGTACTTC.

This clonotype has ten or more counts. The chain combines TRBV19 with TRBJ1-5; D might be TRBD1 (6 bases). The CDR3 covers 16 residues. Trimming removed 7 bases at V and 3 bases at J, with 19 bases between. Looked up from germline, CDR1 is LNHDA and CDR2 is SQIVND (reference sequence). The CDR3 loop reads CASIGRDIGFNQPQHF. Here the CDR3 DNA reads TGTGCCAGTATTGGGAGGGACATTGGCTTCAATCAGCCCCAGCATTTT.

This clonotype was recorded many times. The rearrangement uses TRBV9 and TRBJ2-7; no reliable D call. The CDR3 is made up of 14 amino acids. CDR1 is SGDLS and CDR2 is YYNGEE in the germline V gene. With 3 bases removed from V and 5 bases from J, the gap between germline ends came to 15 bases. The CDR3 is CASSAHPSVNEQYF. In nucleotides, the CDR3 is TGTGCCAGCAGCGCTCATCCTTCAGTCAACGAGCAGTACTTC. Supplemented by reference TRBV9 and TRBJ2-7, the full variable domain reads DSGVTQTPKHLITATGQRVTLRCSPRSGDLSVYWYQQSLDQGLQFLIQYYNGEERAKGNILERFSAQQFPDLHSELNLSSLELGDSALYFCASSAHPSVNEQYFGPGTRLTVT.

This clonotype was counted ten times or more. The chain recombines TRBV11-2 with TRBJ1-1; D unclear. Germline V CDR1 and CDR2: SGHAT, FQNNGV. V was pared by 1 base and J by 4 bases, with 7 bases between. The CDR3 is made up of 13 amino acids. The CDR3 DNA reads as TGTGCCAGCAGCTTAGGACAACTCACTGAAGCTTTCTTT. Translated: CASSLGQLTEAFF.

This clonotype has ten or more counts. The V call is TRBV6-5, the J call TRBJ2-7, with 8 bases identical to TRBD2. CDR3 size: 15 residues. CDR1 MNHEY and CDR2 SVGAGI come from the germline V gene. The V and J ends lost 5 bases and 5 bases, in that order; junction bases with no gene match: 11. The CDR3 DNA reads TGTGCCAGCAGTCCCCTTTCGGGGGGGCCCGACGAGCAGTACTTC. It encodes CASSPLSGGPDEQYF.

This clonotype was seen ten or more times. This chain links TRBV5-6 with TRBJ2-7; D remains ambiguous. Germline lookup yields CDR1 SGHDT and CDR2 YYEEEE. CDR3 length: 14 residues. V was clipped by 0 bases and J by 5 bases, with 12 bases between them. The CDR3 coding sequence is TGTGCCAGCAGCTTGGTAGGTCTAGAGCACGAGCAGTACTTC. Residues: CASSLVGLEHEQYF.

This clonotype has a count of ten or more. The V and J genes are TRBV6-5 and TRBJ1-1; D call uncertain. The CDR3 length is 14 residues. V lost 0 bases and J lost 3, with 8 bases in between. Germline CDR1 and CDR2: MNHEY and SVGAGI. DNA for the CDR3: TGTGCCAGCAGTTACTCGGTCCAAGACACTGAAGCTTTCTTT. Amino acids: CASSYSVQDTEAFF.